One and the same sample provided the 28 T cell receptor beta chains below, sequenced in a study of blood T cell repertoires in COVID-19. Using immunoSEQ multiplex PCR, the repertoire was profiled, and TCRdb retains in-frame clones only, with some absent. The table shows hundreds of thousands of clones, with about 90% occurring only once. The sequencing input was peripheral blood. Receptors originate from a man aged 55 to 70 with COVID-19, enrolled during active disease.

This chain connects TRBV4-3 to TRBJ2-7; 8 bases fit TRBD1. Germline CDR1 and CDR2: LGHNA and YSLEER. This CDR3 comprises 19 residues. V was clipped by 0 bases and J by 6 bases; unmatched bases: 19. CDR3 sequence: CASSQDYRGQVPSRGEQYF. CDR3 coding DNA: TGCGCCAGCAGCCAAGATTACAGGGGACAGGTTCCGTCTCGGGGCGAGCAGTACTTC.

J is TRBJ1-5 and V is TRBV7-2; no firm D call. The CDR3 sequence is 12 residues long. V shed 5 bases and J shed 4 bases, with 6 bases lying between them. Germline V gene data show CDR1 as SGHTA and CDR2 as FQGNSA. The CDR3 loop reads CASSLLNQPQHF. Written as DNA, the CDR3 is TGTGCCAGCAGCCTCCTTAATCAGCCCCAGCATTTT. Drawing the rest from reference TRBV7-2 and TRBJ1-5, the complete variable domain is GAGVSQSPSNKVTEKGKDVELRCDPISGHTALYWYRQSLGQGLEFLIYFQGNSAPDKSGLPSDRFSAERTGGSVSTLTIQRTQQEDSAVYLCASSLLNQPQHFGDGTRLSIL.

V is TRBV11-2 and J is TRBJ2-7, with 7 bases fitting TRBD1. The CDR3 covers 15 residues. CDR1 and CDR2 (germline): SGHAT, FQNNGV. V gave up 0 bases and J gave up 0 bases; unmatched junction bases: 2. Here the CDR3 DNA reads TGTGCCAGCAGCTTAGAAGGACAGGTCTCCTACGAGCAGTACTTC. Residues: CASSLEGQVSYEQYF.

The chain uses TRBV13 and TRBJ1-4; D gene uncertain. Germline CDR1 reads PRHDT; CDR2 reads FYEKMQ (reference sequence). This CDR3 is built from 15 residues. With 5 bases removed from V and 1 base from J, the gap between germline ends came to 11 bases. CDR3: CASSPRHVTNEKLFF. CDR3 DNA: TGTGCCAGCAGCCCCCGACATGTAACTAATGAAAAACTGTTTTTT.

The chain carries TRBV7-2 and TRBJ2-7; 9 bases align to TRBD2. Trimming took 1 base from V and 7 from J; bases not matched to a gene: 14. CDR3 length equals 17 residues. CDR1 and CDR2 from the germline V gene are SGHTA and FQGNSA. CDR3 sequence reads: CASSLGYGPRGGLEQYF. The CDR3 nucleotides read TGTGCCAGCAGCTTAGGGTACGGCCCGCGGGGGGGCCTAGAGCAGTACTTC.

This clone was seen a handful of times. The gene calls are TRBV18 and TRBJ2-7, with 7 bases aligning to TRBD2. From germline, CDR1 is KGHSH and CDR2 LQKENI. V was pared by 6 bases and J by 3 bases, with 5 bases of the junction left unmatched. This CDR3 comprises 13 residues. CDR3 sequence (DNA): TGTGCCAGCTCGCCCCGCGGGGGCTACGAGCAGTACTTC. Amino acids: CASSPRGGYEQYF.

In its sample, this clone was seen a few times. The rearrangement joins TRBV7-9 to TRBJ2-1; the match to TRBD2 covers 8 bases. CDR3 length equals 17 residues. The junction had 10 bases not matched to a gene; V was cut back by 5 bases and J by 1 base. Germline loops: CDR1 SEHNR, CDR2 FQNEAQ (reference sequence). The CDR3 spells CASSLSGTIGSYNEQFF. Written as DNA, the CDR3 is TGTGCCAGCAGCCTTAGCGGGACGATAGGTTCCTACAATGAGCAGTTCTTC.

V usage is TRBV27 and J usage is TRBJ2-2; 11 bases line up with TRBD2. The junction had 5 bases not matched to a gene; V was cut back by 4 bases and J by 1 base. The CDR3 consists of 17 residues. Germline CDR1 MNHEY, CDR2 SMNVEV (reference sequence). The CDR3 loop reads CASSSTSGIGNTGELFF. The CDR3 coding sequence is TGTGCCAGCAGTTCGACTAGCGGGATAGGGAACACCGGGGAGCTGTTTTTT.

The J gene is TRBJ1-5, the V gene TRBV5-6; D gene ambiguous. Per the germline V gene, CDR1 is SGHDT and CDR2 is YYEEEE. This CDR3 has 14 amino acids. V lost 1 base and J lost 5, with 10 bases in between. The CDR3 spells CASSLMGGDQPQHF. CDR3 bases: TGTGCCAGCAGCTTGATGGGAGGAGATCAGCCCCAGCATTTT.

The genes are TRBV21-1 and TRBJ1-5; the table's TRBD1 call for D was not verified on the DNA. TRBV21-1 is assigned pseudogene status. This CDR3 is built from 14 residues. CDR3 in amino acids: CASSGRTGCQPQHF. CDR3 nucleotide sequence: TGTGCCAGCAGCGGCCGGACAGGGTGTCAGCCCCAGCATTTT.

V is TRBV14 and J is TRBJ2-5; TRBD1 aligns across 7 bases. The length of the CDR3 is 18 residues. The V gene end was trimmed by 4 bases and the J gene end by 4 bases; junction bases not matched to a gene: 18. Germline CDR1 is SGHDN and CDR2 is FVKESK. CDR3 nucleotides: TGTGCCAGCAGCCTAGGATGGACAGGCTACTCGGGTAGAGAGACCCAGTACTTC. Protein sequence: CASSLGWTGYSGRETQYF. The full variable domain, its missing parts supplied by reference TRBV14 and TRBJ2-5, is EAGVTQFPSHSVIEKGQTVTLRCDPISGHDNLYWYRRVMGKEIKFLLHFVKESKQDESGMPNNRFLAERTGGTYSTLKVQPAELEDSGVYFCASSLGWTGYSGRETQYFGPGTRLLVL.

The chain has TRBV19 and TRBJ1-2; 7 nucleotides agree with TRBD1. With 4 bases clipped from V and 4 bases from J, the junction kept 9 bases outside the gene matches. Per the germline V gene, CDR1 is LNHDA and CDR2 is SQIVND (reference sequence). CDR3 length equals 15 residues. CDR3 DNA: TGTGCCAGTAGTAGCCTGACAGGGTACGGCTATGGCTACACCTTC. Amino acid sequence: CASSSLTGYGYGYTF.

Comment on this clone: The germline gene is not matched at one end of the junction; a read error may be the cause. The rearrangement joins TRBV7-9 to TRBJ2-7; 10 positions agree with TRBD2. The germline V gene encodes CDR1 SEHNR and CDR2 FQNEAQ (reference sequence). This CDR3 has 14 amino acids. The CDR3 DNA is TGTGCCAGCAGCCTAGCGGGAGCTTTCTACGAGCAGTACTTC. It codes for CASSLAGAFYEQYF.

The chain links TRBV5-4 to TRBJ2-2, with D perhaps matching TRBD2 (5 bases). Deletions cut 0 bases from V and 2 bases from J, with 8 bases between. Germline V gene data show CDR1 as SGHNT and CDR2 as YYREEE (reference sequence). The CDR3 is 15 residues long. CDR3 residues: CASSLAGYNTGELFF. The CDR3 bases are TGTGCCAGCAGCTTGGCGGGGTATAACACCGGGGAGCTGTTTTTT.

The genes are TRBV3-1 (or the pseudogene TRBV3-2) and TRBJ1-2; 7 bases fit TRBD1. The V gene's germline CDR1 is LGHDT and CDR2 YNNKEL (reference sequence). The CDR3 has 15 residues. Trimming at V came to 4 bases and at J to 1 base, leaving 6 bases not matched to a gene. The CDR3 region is CASSPQTGLNYGYTF. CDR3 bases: TGTGCCAGCAGCCCCCAGACAGGGCTTAACTATGGCTACACCTTC.

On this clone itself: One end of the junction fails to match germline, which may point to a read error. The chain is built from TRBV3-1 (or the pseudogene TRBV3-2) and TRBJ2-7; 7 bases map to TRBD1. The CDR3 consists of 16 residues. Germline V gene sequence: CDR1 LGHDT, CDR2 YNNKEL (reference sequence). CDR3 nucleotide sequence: TGTGCCAGCAGCCAATACGCGGACAGGATACTAACGAGCATCGACTTC. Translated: CASSQYADRILTSIDF.

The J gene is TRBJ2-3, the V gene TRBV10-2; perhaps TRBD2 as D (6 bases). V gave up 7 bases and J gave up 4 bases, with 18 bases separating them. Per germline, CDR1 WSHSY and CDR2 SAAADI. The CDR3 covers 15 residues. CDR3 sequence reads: CASKEGPAYSDTQYF. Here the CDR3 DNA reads TGCGCCAGCAAGGAGGGACCGGCATATTCAGATACGCAGTATTTT.

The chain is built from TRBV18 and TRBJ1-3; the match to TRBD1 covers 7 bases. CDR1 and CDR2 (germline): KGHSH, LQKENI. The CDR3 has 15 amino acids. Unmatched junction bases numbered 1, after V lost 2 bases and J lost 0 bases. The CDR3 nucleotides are TGTGCCAGCTCACCAAACAGGGGCTCTGGAAACACCATATATTTT. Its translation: CASSPNRGSGNTIYF.

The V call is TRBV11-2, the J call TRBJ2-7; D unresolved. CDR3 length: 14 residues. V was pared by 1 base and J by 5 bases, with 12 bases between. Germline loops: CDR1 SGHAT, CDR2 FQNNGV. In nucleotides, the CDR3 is TGTGCCAGCAGCTTAGTGCGTCTTCGTAACGAGCAGTACTTC. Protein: CASSLVRLRNEQYF.

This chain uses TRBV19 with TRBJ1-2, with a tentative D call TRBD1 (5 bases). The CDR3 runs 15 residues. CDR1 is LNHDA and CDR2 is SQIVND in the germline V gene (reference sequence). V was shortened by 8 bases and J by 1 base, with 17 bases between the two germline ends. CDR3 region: CASQRDTQGNYGYTF. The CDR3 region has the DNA TGTGCCAGTCAACGCGATACTCAGGGTAACTATGGCTACACCTTC. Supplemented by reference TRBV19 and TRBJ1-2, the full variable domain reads DGGITQSPKYLFRKEGQNVTLSCEQNLNHDAMYWYRQDPGQGLRLIYYSQIVNDFQKGDIAEGYSVSREKKESFPLTVTSAQKNPTAFYLCASQRDTQGNYGYTFGSGTRLTVV.

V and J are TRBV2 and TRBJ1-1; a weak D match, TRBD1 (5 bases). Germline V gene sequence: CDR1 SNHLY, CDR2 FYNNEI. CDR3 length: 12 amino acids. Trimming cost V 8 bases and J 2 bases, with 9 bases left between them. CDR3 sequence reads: CASHDSNTEAFF. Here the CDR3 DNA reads TGTGCCAGCCATGACAGTAACACTGAAGCTTTCTTT.

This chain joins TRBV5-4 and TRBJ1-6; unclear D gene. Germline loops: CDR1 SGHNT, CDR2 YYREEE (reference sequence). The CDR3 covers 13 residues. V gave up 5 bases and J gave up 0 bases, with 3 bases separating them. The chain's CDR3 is CASRSSYNSPLHF. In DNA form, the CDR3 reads TGTGCCAGCAGGAGCTCCTATAATTCACCCCTCCACTTT.

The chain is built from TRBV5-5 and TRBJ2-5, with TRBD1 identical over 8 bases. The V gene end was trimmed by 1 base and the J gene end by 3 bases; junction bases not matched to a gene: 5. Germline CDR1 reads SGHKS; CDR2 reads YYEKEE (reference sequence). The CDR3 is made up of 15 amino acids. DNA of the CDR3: TGTGCCAGCAGCTTGTTAACAGGGGGGAAAGAGACCCAGTACTTC. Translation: CASSLLTGGKETQYF.

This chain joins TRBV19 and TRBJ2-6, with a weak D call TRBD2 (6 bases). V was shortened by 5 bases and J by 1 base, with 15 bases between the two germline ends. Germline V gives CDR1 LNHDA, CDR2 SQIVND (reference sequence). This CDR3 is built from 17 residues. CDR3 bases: TGTGCCAGTAGTCCCGGGGGAAAGGGTTCTGGGGCCAACGTCCTGACTTTC. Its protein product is CASSPGGKGSGANVLTF.

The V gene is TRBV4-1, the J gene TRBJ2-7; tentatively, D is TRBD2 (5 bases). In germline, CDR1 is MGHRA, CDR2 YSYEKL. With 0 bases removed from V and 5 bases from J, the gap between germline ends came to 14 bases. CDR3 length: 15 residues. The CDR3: CASSQEWEFNHEQYF. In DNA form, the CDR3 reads TGCGCCAGCAGCCAAGAGTGGGAGTTCAACCACGAGCAGTACTTC.

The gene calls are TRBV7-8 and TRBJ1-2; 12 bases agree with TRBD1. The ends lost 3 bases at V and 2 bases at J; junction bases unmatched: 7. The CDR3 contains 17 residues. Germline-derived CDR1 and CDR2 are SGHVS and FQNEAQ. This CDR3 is CASSFGTGGAINYGYTF. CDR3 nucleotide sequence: TGTGCCAGCAGCTTCGGGACAGGGGGCGCGATCAACTATGGCTACACCTTC. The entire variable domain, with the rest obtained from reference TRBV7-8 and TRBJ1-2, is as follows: GAGVSQSPRYKVAKRGQDVALRCDPISGHVSLFWYQQALGQGPEFLTYFQNEAQLDKSGLPSDRFFAERPEGSVSTLKIQRTQQEDSAVYLCASSFGTGGAINYGYTFGSGTRLTVV.

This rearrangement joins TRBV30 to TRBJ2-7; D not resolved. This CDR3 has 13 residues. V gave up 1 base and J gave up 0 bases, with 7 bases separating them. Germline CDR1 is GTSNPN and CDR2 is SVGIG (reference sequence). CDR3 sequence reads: CAWSGQASYEQYF. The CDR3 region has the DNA TGTGCCTGGAGTGGCCAAGCCTCCTACGAGCAGTACTTC.

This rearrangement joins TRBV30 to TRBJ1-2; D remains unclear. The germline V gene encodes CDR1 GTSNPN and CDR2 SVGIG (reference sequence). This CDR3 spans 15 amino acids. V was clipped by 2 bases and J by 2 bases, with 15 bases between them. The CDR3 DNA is TGTGCCTGGAGTCCCCCGGGAGGGAGAAACTATGGCTACACCTTC. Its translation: CAWSPPGGRNYGYTF. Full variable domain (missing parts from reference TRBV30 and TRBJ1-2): SQTIHQWPATLVQPVGSPLSLECTVEGTSNPNLYWYRQAAGRGLQLLFYSVGIGQISSEVPQNLSASRPQDRQFILSSKKLLLSDSGFYLCAWSPPGGRNYGYTFGSGTRLTVV.